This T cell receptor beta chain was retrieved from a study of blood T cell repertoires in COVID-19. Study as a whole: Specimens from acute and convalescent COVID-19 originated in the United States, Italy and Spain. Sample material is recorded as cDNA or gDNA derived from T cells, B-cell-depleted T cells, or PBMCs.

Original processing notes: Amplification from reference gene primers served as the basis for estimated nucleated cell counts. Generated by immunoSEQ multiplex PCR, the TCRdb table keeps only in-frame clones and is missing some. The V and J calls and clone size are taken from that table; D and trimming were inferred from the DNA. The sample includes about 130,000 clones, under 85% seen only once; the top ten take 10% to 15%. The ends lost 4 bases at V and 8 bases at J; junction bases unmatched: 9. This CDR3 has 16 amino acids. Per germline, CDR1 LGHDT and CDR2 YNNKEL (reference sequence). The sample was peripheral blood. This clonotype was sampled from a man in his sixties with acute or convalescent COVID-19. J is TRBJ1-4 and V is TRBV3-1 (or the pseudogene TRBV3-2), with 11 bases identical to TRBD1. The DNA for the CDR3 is TGTGCCAGCAGCCTTTGGACAGGGGGCTTGGGGGAAAAACTGTTTTTT. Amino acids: CASSLWTGGLGEKLFF.